Listed here are 22 T cell receptor beta chains from one sample, sequenced in a study of shared clonotypes between healthy human individuals (dated by TCRdb to the early 2020s). Libraries were built with the immunoSEQ multiplex PCR assay. TCRdb limited this immuneACCESS table to in-frame rearrangements with V and J called. A share of clones is missing; checked studies link under half to unresolved V genes, and the rest is unexplained. This sample comprises about 800,000 clones, approximately 97% of them detected only once. The top ten constitute over 0.2% of the sample. For the CD8 naive samples, CD45RO-negative cells were positively selected for CCR7, yielding a CD45RA+CCR7+ population from which TemRA cells were excluded. The sample taken for sequencing was naive CD8+ T cells sorted from blood. The cell subset or site label corresponds to: CD45RA+CCR7+. These receptors originate from a man aged 25-40 years in good health.

The V gene is TRBV29-1, the J gene TRBJ2-1, with TRBD2 identical over 8 bases. The CDR3 extends over 14 amino acids. The J segment lost 10 bases and the V segment lost 7 bases, leaving 15 bases of the junction unmatched. CDR1 and CDR2 from the germline V gene are SQVTM and ANQGSEA. CDR3 loop: CSGLTGTSTLEQFF. The CDR3 bases are TGCAGCGGACTTACCGGGACTAGTACGTTAGAGCAGTTCTTC.

The chain carries TRBV4-1 and TRBJ2-7; D perhaps matches TRBD2 (6 bases). Germline-derived CDR1 and CDR2 are MGHRA and YSYEKL. With 4 bases removed from V and 3 bases from J, the gap between germline ends came to 22 bases. This CDR3 region has 17 residues. In DNA, the CDR3 is TGCGCCAGCAGCCCCCAGGTCAGCGGGTACGACCACTACGAGCAGTACTTC. The encoded protein is CASSPQVSGYDHYEQYF.

V and J are TRBV27 and TRBJ2-1, with 8 bases that match TRBD2. V was pared by 3 bases and J by 9 bases, with 13 bases of the junction left unmatched. The CDR3 is 16 amino acids. Germline values: CDR1 MNHEY, CDR2 SMNVEV (reference sequence). CDR3 DNA: TGTGCCAGCAGTTTTCTAAAGCGGGAGCACGCTTTTGAGCAGTTCTTC. This translates into CASSFLKREHAFEQFF.

This chain joins TRBV28 and TRBJ1-2; D gene ambiguous. CDR1 and CDR2 (germline): MDHEN, SYDVKM. V was pared by 5 bases and J by 6 bases, with 10 bases between. The CDR3 loop spans 12 amino acids. The DNA for the CDR3 is TGTGCCAGCAGTCCCACAGCGAATGGCTACACCTTC. This codes for CASSPTANGYTF.

The rearrangement links TRBV5-5 to TRBJ2-1; possible D gene TRBD2, 5 bases. CDR1 and CDR2 (germline): SGHKS, YYEKEE (reference sequence). V lost 4 bases and J 2 bases, leaving 10 bases between the germline ends. The CDR3 has 14 residues. CDR3 coding DNA: TGTGCCAGCAGCCGGACGGGAACCTACAATGAGCAGTTCTTC. Encoded protein: CASSRTGTYNEQFF. The entire variable domain, with the rest obtained from reference TRBV5-5 and TRBJ2-1, is as follows: DAGVTQSPTHLIKTRGQQVTLRCSPISGHKSVSWYQQVLGQGPQFIFQYYEKEERGRGNFPDRFSARQFPNYSSELNVNALLLGDSALYLCASSRTGTYNEQFFGPGTRLTVL.

The V call is TRBV27, the J call TRBJ2-1, with D perhaps matching TRBD2 (5 bases). Germline values: CDR1 MNHEY, CDR2 SMNVEV (reference sequence). Trimming stripped 4 bases from V and 0 bases from J, with 10 bases between. The CDR3 runs to 15 residues. The CDR3 protein is CASSSKRSSYNEQFF. For the CDR3, the DNA is TGTGCCAGCAGTTCTAAGCGGAGCTCCTACAATGAGCAGTTCTTC.

The V call is TRBV5-5, the J call TRBJ1-3, with 11 positions matching TRBD1. Germline V CDR1 and CDR2: SGHKS, YYEKEE (reference sequence). J was trimmed by 9 bases and V by 2 bases; bases with no gene match: 16. The CDR3 covers 18 residues. The CDR3 DNA is TGTGCCAGCAGCTTAGATGGACAGGGACAGGGGGAGTTTGGCACCATATATTTT. It translates to CASSLDGQGQGEFGTIYF.

V and J are TRBV30 and TRBJ2-7; TRBD1 might be the D (5 bases). Trimming removed 2 bases from V and 2 bases from J, with 13 bases in between. Germline V gene lookup returns CDR1 GTSNPN and CDR2 SVGIG (reference sequence). The CDR3 is made up of 14 amino acids. CDR3 protein: CAWSPPGLPYEQYF. DNA for the CDR3: TGTGCCTGGAGTCCACCAGGGCTTCCCTACGAGCAGTACTTC.

CDR3 bases: TGTGCCAGCTCACCACCGGGGAGAGGGCAAGAGACCCAGTACTTC. Protein product: CASSPPGRGQETQYF. The chain uses TRBV18 and TRBJ2-5; tentative D call: TRBD2 (5 bases). Germline assignment: CDR1 KGHSH and CDR2 LQKENI. V shed 0 bases and J shed 2 bases, with 10 bases lying between them. The CDR3 runs 15 residues.

This clone was seen a handful of times. The chain carries TRBV29-1 and TRBJ2-7; a weak D match, TRBD1 (6 bases). V dropped 7 bases and J dropped 9 bases, with 22 bases sitting between them. Per the germline V gene, CDR1 is SQVTM and CDR2 is ANQGSEA. The CDR3 is 13 residues long. For the CDR3, the DNA is TGCAGCGCCAGCGAAGGGGGAAGTCTTGGGCAGTACTTC. This codes for CSASEGGSLGQYF.

The rearrangement joins TRBV7-9 to TRBJ2-7; D remains unclear. The germline V gene has CDR1 SEHNR and CDR2 FQNEAQ (reference sequence). The CDR3 sequence is 12 residues long. V lost 7 bases to trimming and J lost 0 bases, with 7 bases between them. CDR3 sequence reads: CASTQVSYEQYF. The CDR3 DNA follows: TGTGCCAGCACCCAGGTCTCCTACGAGCAGTACTTC. Filled out from reference TRBV7-9 and TRBJ2-7, the complete variable domain reads DTGVSQNPRHKITKRGQNVTFRCDPISEHNRLYWYRQTLGQGPEFLTYFQNEAQLEKSRLLSDRFSAERPKGSFSTLEIQRTEQGDSAMYLCASTQVSYEQYFGPGTRLTVT.

This chain links TRBV10-3 with TRBJ2-7; 13 positions agree with TRBD2. V dropped 7 bases and J dropped 3; count of bases not matched to a gene: 6. Germline CDR1 and CDR2: ENHRY and SYGVKD. The CDR3 is 15 residues long. DNA of the CDR3: TGTGCCATCACTCCGGGACTAGCGGGAATCTACGAGCAGTACTTC. Residues: CAITPGLAGIYEQYF.

The DNA for the CDR3 is TGCGCCATCCGCTTGACAGAGAACACTGAAGCTTTCTTT. Translation gives CAIRLTENTEAFF. This chain joins TRBV10-2 and TRBJ1-1; possible D gene TRBD1, 5 bases. CDR1 is WSHSY and CDR2 is SAAADI in the germline V gene. This CDR3 spans 13 amino acids. V was clipped by 10 bases and J by 1 base, with 13 bases between them.

The genes are TRBV7-9 and TRBJ2-3; D is ambiguous. Germline values: CDR1 SEHNR, CDR2 FQNEAQ (reference sequence). V was shortened by 7 bases and J by 0 bases, with 2 bases between the two germline ends. The CDR3 is made up of 11 amino acids. The CDR3 sequence is CASISTDTQYF. The CDR3 nucleotides are TGTGCCAGCATAAGCACAGATACGCAGTATTTT.

The V gene is TRBV6-1, the J gene TRBJ1-5, with 11 bases that match TRBD1. Germline V gene lookup returns CDR1 MNHNS and CDR2 SASEGT. This CDR3 has 17 residues. The trim removed 4 bases at V and 9 bases at J, leaving 14 bases unmatched. The CDR3 protein is CASSVNSGQGAHGPQHF. The CDR3 DNA is TGTGCCAGCAGTGTTAATTCCGGACAGGGGGCTCATGGGCCCCAGCATTTT.

J is TRBJ2-7 and V is TRBV11-2, with 8 bases identical to TRBD2. The CDR3 contains 16 residues. The germline V gene has CDR1 SGHAT and CDR2 FQNNGV. V shed 0 bases, J shed 5 bases, and the junction held 9 bases outside the gene matches. The CDR3 bases are TGTGCCAGCAGCTTAGAATTCCTGGCGGGAGGCGACGAGCAGTACTTC. The encoded protein is CASSLEFLAGGDEQYF.

V is TRBV27 and J is TRBJ2-7; 8 bases line up with TRBD2. V lost 5 bases and J lost 4; bases outside the gene matches: 10. The CDR3 extends over 15 amino acids. The germline V gene encodes CDR1 MNHEY and CDR2 SMNVEV (reference sequence). The DNA for the CDR3 is TGTGCCAGCAGTGATCGGGAGGGGATTCTTTACGAGCAGTACTTC. Translating it yields CASSDREGILYEQYF.

The J gene is TRBJ2-3, the V gene TRBV7-2; D unclear. The CDR3 is made up of 11 amino acids. Germline V CDR1 and CDR2: SGHTA, FQGNSA. The V end lost 4 bases, the J end lost 8 bases, and 7 bases lay between the germline ends. CDR3: CASSSRSTQYF. CDR3 nucleotides: TGTGCCAGCAGCTCCAGGAGTACGCAGTATTTT.

The count of this clone is one. The V and J genes are TRBV10-2 and TRBJ2-1; 7 nucleotides agree with TRBD2. J was trimmed by 0 bases and V by 0 bases; bases with no gene match: 14. Germline CDR1 reads WSHSY; CDR2 reads SAAADI. The CDR3 has 20 residues. Here the CDR3 DNA reads TGCGCCAGCAGTGAGTCCGGACGGTGGGAGGGCCGAGGCTCCTACAATGAGCAGTTCTTC. Amino acid sequence: CASSESGRWEGRGSYNEQFF.

The chain joins TRBV28 to TRBJ2-7; TRBD1 matches at 7 bases. The germline gives CDR1 MDHEN, CDR2 SYDVKM. V shed 5 bases and J 5 bases; nucleotides not matched to a gene: 3. The CDR3 is 12 amino acids. The CDR3 DNA follows: TGTGCCAGCAGTATACAGGGGAACGAGCAGTACTTC. Its protein is CASSIQGNEQYF.

This chain connects TRBV6-6 to TRBJ2-3; D is uncertain. The CDR3 contains 12 residues. The V gene's germline CDR1 is MNHNY and CDR2 SVGAGI (reference sequence). The V gene lost 1 base and the J gene lost 4 bases, with 3 bases spanning the gap. The CDR3 region is CASSYYADTQYF. The CDR3 DNA is TGTGCCAGCAGTTACTACGCAGATACGCAGTATTTT.

This clone was seen only once. The rearrangement links TRBV25-1 to TRBJ2-7; 9 bases line up with TRBD2. The CDR3 is 14 amino acids. The V segment lost 4 bases and the J segment 4 bases; nucleotides outside the gene matches: 5. The germline V gene encodes CDR1 MGHDK and CDR2 SYGVNS. CDR3 residues: CASSVSGRGYEQYF. The DNA of the CDR3 is TGTGCCAGCAGTGTTAGCGGGAGAGGTTACGAGCAGTACTTC.